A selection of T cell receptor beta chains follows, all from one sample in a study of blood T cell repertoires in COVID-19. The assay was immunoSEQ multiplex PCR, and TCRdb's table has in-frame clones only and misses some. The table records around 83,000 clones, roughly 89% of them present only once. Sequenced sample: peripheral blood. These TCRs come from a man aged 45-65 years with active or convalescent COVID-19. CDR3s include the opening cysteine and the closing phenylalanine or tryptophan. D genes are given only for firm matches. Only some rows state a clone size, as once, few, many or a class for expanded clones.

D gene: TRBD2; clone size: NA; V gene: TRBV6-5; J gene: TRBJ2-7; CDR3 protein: CASRSSSGGAYEQYF; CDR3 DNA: TGTGCCAGCAGGAGCTCTAGCGGGGGGGCCTACGAGCAGTACTTC
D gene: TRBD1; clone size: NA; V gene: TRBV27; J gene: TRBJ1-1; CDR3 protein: CASSFQGDTEAFF; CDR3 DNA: TGTGCCAGCAGTTTCCAGGGGGACACTGAAGCTTTCTTT
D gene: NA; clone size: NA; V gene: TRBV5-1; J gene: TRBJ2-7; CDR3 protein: CASSLGYRTYEQYF; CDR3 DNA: TGCGCCAGCAGCTTGGGTTATAGAACCTACGAGCAGTACTTC
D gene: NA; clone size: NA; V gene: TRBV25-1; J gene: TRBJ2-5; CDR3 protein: CASSRWGVETQYF; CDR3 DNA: TGTGCCAGCAGCCGGTGGGGAGTGGAGACCCAGTACTTC
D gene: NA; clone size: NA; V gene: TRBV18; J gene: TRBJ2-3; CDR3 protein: CASSRIRGGGTDTQYF; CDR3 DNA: TGTGCCAGCTCTAGAATCCGGGGCGGGGGCACAGATACGCAGTATTTT
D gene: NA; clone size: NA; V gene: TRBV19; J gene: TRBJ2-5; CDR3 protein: CASSMVLGVGGQETQYF; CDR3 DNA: TGTGCCAGTAGTATGGTTTTGGGGGTAGGAGGGCAAGAGACCCAGTACTTC
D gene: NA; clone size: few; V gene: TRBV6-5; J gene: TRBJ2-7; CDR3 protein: CASNQGGMYYEQYF; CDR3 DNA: TGTGCCAGCAATCAGGGAGGCATGTATTACGAGCAGTACTTC
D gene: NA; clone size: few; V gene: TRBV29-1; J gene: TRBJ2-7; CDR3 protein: CSVERGSYEQYF; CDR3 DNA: TGCAGCGTTGAAAGGGGCTCCTACGAGCAGTACTTC
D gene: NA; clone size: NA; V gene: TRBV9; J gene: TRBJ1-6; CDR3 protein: CASSVGQGGSPLHF; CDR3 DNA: TGTGCCAGCAGCGTAGGTCAGGGAGGTTCACCCCTCCACTTT
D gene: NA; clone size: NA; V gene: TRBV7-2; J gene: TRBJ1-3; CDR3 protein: CASSLGQAITGNTIYF; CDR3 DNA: TGTGCCAGCAGCTTAGGACAGGCGATTACAGGAAACACCATATATTTT
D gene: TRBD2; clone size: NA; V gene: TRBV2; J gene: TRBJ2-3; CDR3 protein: CASGPRSGGASDTQYF; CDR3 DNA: TGTGCCAGCGGACCCCGAAGCGGGGGGGCCTCAGATACGCAGTATTTT
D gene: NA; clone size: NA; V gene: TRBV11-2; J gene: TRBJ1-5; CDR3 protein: CASSLDSGSTQPQHF; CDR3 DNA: TGTGCCAGCAGCTTAGATTCAGGAAGTACTCAGCCCCAGCATTTT
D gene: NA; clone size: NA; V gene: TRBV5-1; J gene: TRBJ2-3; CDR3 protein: CASSLARGKELDTQYF; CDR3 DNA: TGCGCCAGCAGCTTGGCTCGAGGAAAGGAACTGGATACGCAGTATTTT
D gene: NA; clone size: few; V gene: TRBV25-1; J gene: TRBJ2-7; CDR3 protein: CASSAREGVFYEQYF; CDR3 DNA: TGTGCCAGCAGCGCTAGGGAAGGGGTCTTCTACGAGCAGTACTTC
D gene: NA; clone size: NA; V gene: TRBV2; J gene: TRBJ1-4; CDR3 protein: CASRLQPNEKLFF; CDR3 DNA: TGTGCCAGCAGATTACAGCCTAATGAAAAACTGTTTTTT
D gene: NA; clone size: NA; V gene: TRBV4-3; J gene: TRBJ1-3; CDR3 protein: CASSLQRTGSGNTIYF; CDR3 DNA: TGCGCCAGCAGCCTCCAACGCACAGGCTCTGGAAACACCATATATTTT
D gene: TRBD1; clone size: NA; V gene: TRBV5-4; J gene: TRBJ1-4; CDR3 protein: CASSLGTGIDEKLFF; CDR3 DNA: TGTGCCAGCAGCTTAGGGACAGGCATAGATGAAAAACTGTTTTTT
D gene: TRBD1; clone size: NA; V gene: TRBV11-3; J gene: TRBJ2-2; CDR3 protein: CASSLGGGQNTGELFF; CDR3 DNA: TGTGCCAGCAGCTTAGGAGGGGGCCAAAACACCGGGGAGCTGTTTTTT
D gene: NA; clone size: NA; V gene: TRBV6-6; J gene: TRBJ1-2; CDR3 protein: CASRFQGNNYGYTF; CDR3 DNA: TGTGCCAGCAGATTCCAGGGGAATAACTATGGCTACACCTTC
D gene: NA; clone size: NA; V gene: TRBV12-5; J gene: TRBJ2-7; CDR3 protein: CASGVTSTGYEQYF; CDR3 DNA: TGTGCTAGTGGGGTAACTAGCACGGGCTACGAGCAGTACTTC
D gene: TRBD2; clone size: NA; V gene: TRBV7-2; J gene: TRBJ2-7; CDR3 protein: CASHSGGTTYEQYF; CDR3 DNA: TGTGCCAGCCATAGCGGGGGGACGACCTACGAGCAGTACTTC
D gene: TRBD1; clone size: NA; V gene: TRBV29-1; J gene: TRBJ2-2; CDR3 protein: CSVEDGKGADTGELFF; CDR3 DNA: TGCAGCGTTGAAGACGGAAAGGGGGCGGACACCGGGGAGCTGTTTTTT
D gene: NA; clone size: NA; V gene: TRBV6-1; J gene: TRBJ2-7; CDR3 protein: CASSSQDSYEQYF; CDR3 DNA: TGTGCCAGCAGTTCTCAGGACAGTTACGAGCAGTACTTC
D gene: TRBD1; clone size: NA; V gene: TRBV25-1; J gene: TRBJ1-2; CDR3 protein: CASSVAGTGETYGYTF; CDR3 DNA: TGTGCCAGCAGTGTGGCCGGGACAGGGGAAACCTATGGCTACACCTTC
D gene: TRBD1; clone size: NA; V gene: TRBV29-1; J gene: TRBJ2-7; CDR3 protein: CSVEDWTGGQYF; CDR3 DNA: TGCAGCGTTGAAGACTGGACAGGGGGGCAGTACTTC
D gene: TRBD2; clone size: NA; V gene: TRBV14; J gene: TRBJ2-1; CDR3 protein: CASSHLSSGSYNEQFF; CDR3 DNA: TGTGCCAGCAGCCACCTATCTAGCGGTTCCTACAATGAGCAGTTCTTC
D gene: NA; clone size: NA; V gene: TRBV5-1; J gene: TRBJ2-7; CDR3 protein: CASSGDNYEQYF; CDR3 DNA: TGCGCCAGCTCCGGGGACAACTACGAGCAGTACTTC
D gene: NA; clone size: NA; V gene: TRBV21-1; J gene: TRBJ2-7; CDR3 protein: CASSKVQDRTYEQYF; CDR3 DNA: TGTGCCAGCAGCAAGGTTCAGGACAGGACCTACGAGCAGTACTTC
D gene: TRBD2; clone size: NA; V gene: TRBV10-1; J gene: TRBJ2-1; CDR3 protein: CASSRTSGGRSEQFF; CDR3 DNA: TGCGCCAGCAGTAGGACTAGCGGGGGGCGCAGTGAGCAGTTCTTC
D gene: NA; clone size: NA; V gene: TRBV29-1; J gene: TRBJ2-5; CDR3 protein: CSVRRKETQYF; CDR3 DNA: TGCAGCGTGCGGCGGAAAGAGACCCAGTACTTC
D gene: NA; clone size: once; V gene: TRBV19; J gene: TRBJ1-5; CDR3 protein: CASRRGMRENQPQHF; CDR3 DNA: TGTGCCAGTAGGAGGGGAATGCGGGAAAATCAGCCCCAGCATTTT
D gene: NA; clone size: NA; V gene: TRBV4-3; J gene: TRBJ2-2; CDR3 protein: CASSQIWDTNTGELFF; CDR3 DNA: TGCGCCAGCAGCCAAATATGGGACACGAACACCGGGGAGCTGTTTTTT
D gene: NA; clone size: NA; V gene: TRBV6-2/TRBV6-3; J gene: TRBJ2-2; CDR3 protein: CASSYQGYTNTGELFF; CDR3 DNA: TGTGCCAGCAGTTACCAGGGTTATACGAACACCGGGGAGCTGTTTTTT
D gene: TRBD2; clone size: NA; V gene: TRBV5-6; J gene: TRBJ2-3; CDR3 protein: CASSLVPGGDTQYF; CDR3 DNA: TGTGCCAGCAGCTTAGTCCCGGGAGGAGATACGCAGTATTTT
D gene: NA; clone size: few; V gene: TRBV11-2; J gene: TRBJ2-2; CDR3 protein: CASSLTVNTGELFF; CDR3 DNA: TGTGCCAGCAGCCTGACAGTGAACACCGGGGAGCTGTTTTTT
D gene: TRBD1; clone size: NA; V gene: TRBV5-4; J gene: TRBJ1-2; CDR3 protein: CASSQGGNYGYTF; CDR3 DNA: TGTGCCAGCAGCCAGGGGGGAAACTATGGCTACACCTTC
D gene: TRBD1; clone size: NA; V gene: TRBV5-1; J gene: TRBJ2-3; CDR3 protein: CASSPTPGQGLDTQYF; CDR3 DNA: TGCGCCAGCAGCCCAACACCGGGACAGGGTTTGGATACGCAGTATTTT
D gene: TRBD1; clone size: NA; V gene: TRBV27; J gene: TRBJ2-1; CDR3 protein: CASSLSTPGTGDNEQFF; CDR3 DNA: TGTGCCAGCAGTTTATCGACGCCCGGGACAGGTGACAATGAGCAGTTCTTC
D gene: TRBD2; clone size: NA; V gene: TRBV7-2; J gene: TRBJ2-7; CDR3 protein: CASSIRTSGVEYEQYF; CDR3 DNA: TGTGCCAGCAGCATCAGGACTAGCGGGGTTGAGTACGAGCAGTACTTC
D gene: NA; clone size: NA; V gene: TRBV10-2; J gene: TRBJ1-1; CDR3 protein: CASTVRTFDTEAFF; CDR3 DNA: TGCGCCAGCACTGTACGGACTTTCGACACTGAAGCTTTCTTT
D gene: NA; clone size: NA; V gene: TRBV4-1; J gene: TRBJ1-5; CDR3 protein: CASSLTGLDQPQHF; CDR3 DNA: TGCGCCAGCAGCCTTACAGGGCTGGATCAGCCCCAGCATTTT
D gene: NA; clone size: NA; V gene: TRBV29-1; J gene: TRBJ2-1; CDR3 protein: CSVTVPPYNEQFF; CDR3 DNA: TGCAGCGTGACAGTCCCCCCCTACAATGAGCAGTTCTTC
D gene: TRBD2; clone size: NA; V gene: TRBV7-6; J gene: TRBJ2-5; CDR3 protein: CASSPRAGAVKTQYF; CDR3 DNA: TGTGCCAGCAGCCCAAGAGCGGGAGCGGTAAAGACCCAGTACTTC
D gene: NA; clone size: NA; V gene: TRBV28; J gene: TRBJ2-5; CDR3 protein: CASSFSPQETQYF; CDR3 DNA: TGTGCCAGCAGCTTTTCTCCCCAAGAGACCCAGTACTTC
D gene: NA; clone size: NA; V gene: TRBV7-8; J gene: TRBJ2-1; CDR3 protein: CASSLEAGSPPFIEQFF; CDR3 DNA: TGTGCCAGCAGCTTAGAGGCCGGGAGCCCACCTTTTATAGAGCAGTTCTTC
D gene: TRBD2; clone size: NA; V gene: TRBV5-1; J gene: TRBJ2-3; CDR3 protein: CASSPGLASDTQYF; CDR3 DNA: TGCGCCAGCAGCCCGGGACTAGCATCCGATACGCAGTATTTT
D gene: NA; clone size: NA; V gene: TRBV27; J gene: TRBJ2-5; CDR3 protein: CASSLAGLQQTQYF; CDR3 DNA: TGTGCCAGCAGTTTGGCAGGCCTCCAACAGACCCAGTACTTC
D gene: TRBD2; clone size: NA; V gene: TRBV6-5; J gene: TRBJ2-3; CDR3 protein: CASSYGTSGGYDTQYF; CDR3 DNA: TGTGCCAGCAGCTACGGGACTAGCGGGGGTTATGATACGCAGTATTTT
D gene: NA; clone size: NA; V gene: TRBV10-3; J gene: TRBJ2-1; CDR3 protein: CAITAGTDENNEQFF; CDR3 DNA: TGTGCCATCACCGCGGGGACGGACGAGAACAATGAGCAGTTCTTC
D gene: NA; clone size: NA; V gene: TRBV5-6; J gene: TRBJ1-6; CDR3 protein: CASSEGAWQVNSPLHF; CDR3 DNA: TGTGCCAGCAGCGAAGGGGCGTGGCAAGTTAATTCACCCCTCCACTTT
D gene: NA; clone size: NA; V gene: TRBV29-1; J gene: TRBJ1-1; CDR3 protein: CSIEGTGYTEAFF; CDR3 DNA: TGCAGCATCGAGGGAACAGGGTACACTGAAGCTTTCTTT
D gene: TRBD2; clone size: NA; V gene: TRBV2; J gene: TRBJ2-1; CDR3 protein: CASSETSGSLYEQFF; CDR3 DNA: TGTGCCAGCAGTGAGACTAGCGGGAGTTTGTATGAGCAGTTCTTC
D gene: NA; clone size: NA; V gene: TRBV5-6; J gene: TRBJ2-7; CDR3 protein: CASSFVPEGEQYF; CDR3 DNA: TGTGCCAGCAGCTTCGTTCCGGAGGGGGAGCAGTACTTC
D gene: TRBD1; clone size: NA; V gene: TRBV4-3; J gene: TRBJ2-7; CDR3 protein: CASSQVAQGARFEQYF; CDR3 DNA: TGCGCCAGCAGCCAAGTTGCTCAGGGGGCGCGATTTGAGCAGTACTTC
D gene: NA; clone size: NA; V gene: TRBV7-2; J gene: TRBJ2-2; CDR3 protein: CASSQGVGLTGELFF; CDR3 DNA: TGTGCCAGCAGCCAAGGCGTGGGGCTCACCGGGGAGCTGTTTTTT
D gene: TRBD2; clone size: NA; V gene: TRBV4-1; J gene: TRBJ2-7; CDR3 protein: CASSQPTPASGRREQYF; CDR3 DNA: TGCGCCAGCAGCCAACCCACACCCGCCAGCGGGAGAAGGGAGCAGTACTTC
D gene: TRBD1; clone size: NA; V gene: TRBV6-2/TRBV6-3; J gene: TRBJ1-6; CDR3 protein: CASSLQGARGSPLHF; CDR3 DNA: TGTGCCAGCAGTTTACAGGGGGCGCGAGGTTCACCCCTCCACTTT
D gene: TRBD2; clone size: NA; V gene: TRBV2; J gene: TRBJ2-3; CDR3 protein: CASRGGSPTDTQYF; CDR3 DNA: TGTGCCAGCAGGGGGGGGAGCCCCACAGATACGCAGTATTTT
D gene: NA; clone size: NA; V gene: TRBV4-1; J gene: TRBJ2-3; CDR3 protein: CASSQEATGVGDTQYF; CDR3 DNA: TGCGCCAGCAGCCAAGAGGCGACGGGAGTGGGAGATACGCAGTATTTT